This TCR beta chain was captured in a study of cytomegalovirus exposure and HLA in healthy donors. Turning to the study itself: In an earlier analysis, some 110 million unique TCR beta sequences were found from some 170 million T cells.

Germline assignment: CDR1 LGHNA and CDR2 YNFKEQ. The V segment lost 1 base and the J segment 5 bases; nucleotides outside the gene matches: 13. This CDR3 is built from 17 residues. Study-wide points: In an earlier analysis, most TCR beta V segments were productive about 87% or about 30% of the time. Excluded were some V segments that proved indistinguishable, including TRBV6-2 and TRBV6-3.

As for this clone: Its specificity is unknown.

A multiplex PCR was run with 60 Vbeta primers and 13 Jbeta primers. Method: immunoSEQ multiplex PCR; TCRdb's copy keeps in-frame clones and lacks some. The sample holds about 130,000 clones, approximately 80% seen once. This sequence was found in a human donor in good health. The sequenced material came from PBMCs. The V call is TRBV4-2, the J call TRBJ2-5; 7 bases align to TRBD2. The CDR3 region is CASSQVSSREARETQYF. The CDR3 nucleotides are TGTGCCAGCAGCCAAGTCTCTTCCCGGGAGGCGCGGGAGACCCAGTACTTC.